This passage covers 9 T cell receptor beta chains from one sample sequenced in a study of blood T cell repertoires in COVID-19. Libraries were prepared by immunoSEQ multiplex PCR; TCRdb keeps only in-frame clonotypes and omits some of them. Counted here are about 180,000 clones, about 80% occurring once; the ten biggest clones make up approximately 7.3%. The source material was peripheral blood. The receptors were gathered from a human donor in a cohort sampled during active COVID-19.

This clone was seen a single time. V usage is TRBV5-1 and J usage is TRBJ1-3; D uncertain. CDR3 length: 16 residues. V gave up 0 bases and J gave up 2 bases, with 12 bases separating them. Germline V CDR1 and CDR2: SGHRS, YFSETQ. CDR3 sequence: CASSLGEGAAGNTIYF. CDR3 sequence (DNA): TGCGCCAGCAGCTTGGGCGAGGGCGCGGCTGGAAACACCATATATTTT.

This chain uses TRBV27 with TRBJ2-2; 9 bases map to TRBD1. This CDR3 spans 18 amino acids. Germline assignment: CDR1 MNHEY and CDR2 SMNVEV (reference sequence). V gave up 5 bases and J gave up 7 bases; unmatched junction bases: 17. The CDR3 loop is CASSPPGTGRLRGGELFF. The CDR3 DNA reads TGTGCCAGCAGTCCTCCAGGGACAGGGAGACTTAGGGGCGGGGAGCTGTTTTTT.

The chain recombines TRBV27 with TRBJ1-4, with unresolved D. CDR1 and CDR2 (germline): MNHEY, SMNVEV (reference sequence). The CDR3 runs 16 residues. V was cut by 0 bases and J by 0 bases, with 8 bases left in between. The chain's CDR3 is CASSLSTGTTNEKLFF. The CDR3 bases are TGTGCCAGCAGTTTATCGACGGGGACAACTAATGAAAAACTGTTTTTT.

The CDR3 reads CASSLLAGGRTGELFF. CDR3 nucleotides: TGTGCCAGCAGCTTACTAGCGGGGGGGCGCACCGGGGAGCTGTTTTTT. This sequence joins TRBV5-6 and TRBJ2-2; 13 bases align to TRBD2. The CDR3 runs to 16 residues. The J segment lost 4 bases and the V segment lost 2 bases, leaving 2 bases of the junction unmatched. The germline V gene encodes CDR1 SGHDT and CDR2 YYEEEE.

This chain joins TRBV11-2 and TRBJ1-5; D remains ambiguous. V dropped 3 bases and J dropped 9 bases, with 12 bases sitting between them. Germline V lookup: CDR1 SGHAT, CDR2 FQNNGV. The CDR3 has 13 residues. This CDR3 is CASSLRRSMPQHF. The CDR3 DNA reads TGTGCCAGCAGCTTGCGCAGGTCAATGCCCCAGCATTTT.

DNA of the CDR3: TGTGCCAGCAACACTCGCAGGGCTGGGGCCAACGTCCTGACTTTC. This translates into CASNTRRAGANVLTF. The chain uses TRBV9 and TRBJ2-6; maybe TRBD1 (5 bases). The CDR3 covers 15 residues. Per the germline V gene, CDR1 is SGDLS and CDR2 is YYNGEE. Trimming removed 6 bases from V and 2 bases from J, with 12 bases in between.

V usage is TRBV19 and J usage is TRBJ2-1, with 9 bases identical to TRBD1. This CDR3 is 17 amino acids long. The ends lost 1 base at V and 3 bases at J; junction bases unmatched: 7. The germline V gene encodes CDR1 LNHDA and CDR2 SQIVND (reference sequence). DNA of the CDR3: TGTGCCAGTAGTATAGTGATGACAGGGGGACGCTACAATGAGCAGTTCTTC. Translating it yields CASSIVMTGGRYNEQFF.

The chain employs TRBV6-5 and TRBJ2-7; 10 nucleotides line up with TRBD1. CDR1 is MNHEY, CDR2 SVGAGI, per germline. The CDR3 is 12 residues long. With 6 bases clipped from V and 6 bases from J, the junction kept 2 bases outside the gene matches. The CDR3 reads CASRDRGGEQYF. The CDR3 nucleotides read TGTGCCAGCAGGGACAGGGGGGGCGAGCAGTACTTC.

This rearrangement joins TRBV12-3 or TRBV12-4 to TRBJ2-1; D remains unclear. Between the trimmed V and J ends, which lost 5 bases and 8 bases, there was a span of 10 bases. The CDR3 length is 12 residues. The CDR3 is CASSAERYEQFF. As DNA, the CDR3 is TGTGCCAGCAGTGCCGAGAGATATGAGCAGTTCTTC.